This TCR beta chain was sequenced during a study of shared clonotypes between healthy human individuals. Around 90 million PBMCs supplied genomic DNA for unsorted samples. On this clone: Its antigen is currently unknown.

Study-wide results and caveats: It was only blood that was sampled, and tissue repertoires likely differ.

CDR3 size: 17 residues. Germline trimming cut 6 bases from V and 3 bases from J; bases unmatched to any gene: 9. Germline CDR1 is SGHNT and CDR2 is YENEEA. Deep was the level used in running the assay. Each subset's genomic DNA was split evenly across several immunoSEQ plates. Only in-frame clones appear in the TCRdb table, and some are missing; sequencing was by immunoSEQ multiplex PCR. The data contain approximately 440,000 clones, roughly four fifths of them singletons. The TCR sequence derives from a woman in her 40s in good health. Some clones in this sample may be carry-over from other donors' samples. The chain carries TRBV11-3 and TRBJ2-2; 11 nucleotides line up with TRBD1. What was sequenced was PBMCs. CDR3 nucleotides: TGTGCCAGCAGTTTCCGGACAGGGGGCTGGGACACCGGGGAGCTGTTTTTT. It codes for CASSFRTGGWDTGELFF.